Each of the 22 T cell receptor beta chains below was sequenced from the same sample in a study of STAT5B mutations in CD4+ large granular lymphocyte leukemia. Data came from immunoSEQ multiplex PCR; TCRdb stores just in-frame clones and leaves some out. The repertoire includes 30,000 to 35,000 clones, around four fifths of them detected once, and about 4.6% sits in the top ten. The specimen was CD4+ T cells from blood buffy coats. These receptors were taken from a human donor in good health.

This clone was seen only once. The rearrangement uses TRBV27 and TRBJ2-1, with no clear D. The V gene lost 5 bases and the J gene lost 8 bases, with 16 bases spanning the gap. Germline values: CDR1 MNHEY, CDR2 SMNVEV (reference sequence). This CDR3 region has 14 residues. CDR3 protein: CASSPQTTTHEQFF. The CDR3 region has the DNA TGTGCCAGCAGTCCACAAACCACCACCCATGAGCAGTTCTTC.

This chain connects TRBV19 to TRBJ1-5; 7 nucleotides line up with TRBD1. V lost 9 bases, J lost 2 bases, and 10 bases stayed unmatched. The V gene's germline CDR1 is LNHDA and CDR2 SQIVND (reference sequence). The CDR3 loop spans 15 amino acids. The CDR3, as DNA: TGTGCCAGCGCAACAGGGGTTTCTGGCAATCAGCCCCAGCATTTT. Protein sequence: CASATGVSGNQPQHF.

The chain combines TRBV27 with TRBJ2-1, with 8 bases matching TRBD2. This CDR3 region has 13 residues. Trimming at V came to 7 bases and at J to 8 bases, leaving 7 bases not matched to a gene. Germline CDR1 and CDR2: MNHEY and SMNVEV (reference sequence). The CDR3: CASTGLDGDEQFF. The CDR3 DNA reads TGTGCCAGCACGGGACTAGATGGCGATGAGCAGTTCTTC.

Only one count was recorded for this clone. The CDR3 nucleotides are TGTGCCAGCAGCTTACCGCAACCCAGAGATACGCAGTATTTT. It codes for CASSLPQPRDTQYF. The rearrangement joins TRBV7-9 to TRBJ2-3; D unclear. V lost 2 bases to trimming and J lost 5 bases, with 11 bases between them. The CDR3 length is 14 residues. From germline, CDR1 is SEHNR and CDR2 FQNEAQ (reference sequence).

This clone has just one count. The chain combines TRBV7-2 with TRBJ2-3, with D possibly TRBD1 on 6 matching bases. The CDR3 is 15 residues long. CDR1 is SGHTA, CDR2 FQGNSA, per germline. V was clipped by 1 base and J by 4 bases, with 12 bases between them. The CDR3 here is CASSLGYRTADTQYF. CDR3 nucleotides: TGTGCCAGCAGCTTAGGGTACAGGACAGCAGATACGCAGTATTTT.

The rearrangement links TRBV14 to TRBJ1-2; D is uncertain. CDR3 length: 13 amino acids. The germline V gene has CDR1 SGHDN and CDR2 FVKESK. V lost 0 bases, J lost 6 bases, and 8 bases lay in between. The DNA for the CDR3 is TGTGCCAGCAGCCAAGATCACCAGAATGGCTACACCTTC. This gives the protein CASSQDHQNGYTF.

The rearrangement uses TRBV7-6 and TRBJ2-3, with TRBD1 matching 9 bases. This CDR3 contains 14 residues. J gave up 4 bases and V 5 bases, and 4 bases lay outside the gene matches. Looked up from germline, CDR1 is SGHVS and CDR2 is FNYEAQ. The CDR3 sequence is CASSRDREADTQYF. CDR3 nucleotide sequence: TGTGCCAGCAGCAGGGACAGGGAGGCAGATACGCAGTATTTT.

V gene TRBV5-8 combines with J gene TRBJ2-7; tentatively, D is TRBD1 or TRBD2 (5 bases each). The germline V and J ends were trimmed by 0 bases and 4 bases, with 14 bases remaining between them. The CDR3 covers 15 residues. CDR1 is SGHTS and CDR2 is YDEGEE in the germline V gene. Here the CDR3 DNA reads TGTGCCAGCAGCTTGGCCCAGGGAGTAGGGTACGAGCAGTACTTC. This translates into CASSLAQGVGYEQYF. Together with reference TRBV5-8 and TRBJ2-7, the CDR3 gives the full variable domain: EAGVTQSPTHLIKTRGQQATLRCSPISGHTSVYWYQQALGLGLQFLLWYDEGEERNRGNFPPRFSGRQFPNYSSELNVNALELEDSALYLCASSLAQGVGYEQYFGPGTRLTVT.

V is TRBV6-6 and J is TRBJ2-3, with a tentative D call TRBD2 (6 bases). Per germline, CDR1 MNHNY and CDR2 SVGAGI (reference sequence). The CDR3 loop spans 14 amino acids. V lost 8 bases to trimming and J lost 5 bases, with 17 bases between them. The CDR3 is CASADSGLLDTQYF. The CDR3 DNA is TGTGCCAGCGCTGACTCGGGACTCTTAGATACGCAGTATTTT.

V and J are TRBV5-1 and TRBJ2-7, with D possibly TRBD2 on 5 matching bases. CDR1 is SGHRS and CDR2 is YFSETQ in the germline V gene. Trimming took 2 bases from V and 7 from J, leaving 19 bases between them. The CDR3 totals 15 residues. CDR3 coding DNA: TGCGCCAGCAGCTTAGGCGGACTGAGTGGTGGGGAGCAGTACTTC. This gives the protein CASSLGGLSGGEQYF.

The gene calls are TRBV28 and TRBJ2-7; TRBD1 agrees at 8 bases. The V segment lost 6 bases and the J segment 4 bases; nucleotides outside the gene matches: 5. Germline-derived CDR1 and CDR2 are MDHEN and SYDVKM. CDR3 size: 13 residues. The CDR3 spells CASRIGQGYEQYF. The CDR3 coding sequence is TGTGCCAGCAGAATCGGACAGGGTTACGAGCAGTACTTC.

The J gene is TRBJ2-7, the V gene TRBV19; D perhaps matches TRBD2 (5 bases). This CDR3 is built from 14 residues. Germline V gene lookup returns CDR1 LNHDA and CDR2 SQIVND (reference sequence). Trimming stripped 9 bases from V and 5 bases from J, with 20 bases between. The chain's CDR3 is CASKSAASRHEQYF. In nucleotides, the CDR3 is TGTGCCAGCAAATCAGCGGCTAGCCGCCACGAGCAGTACTTC.

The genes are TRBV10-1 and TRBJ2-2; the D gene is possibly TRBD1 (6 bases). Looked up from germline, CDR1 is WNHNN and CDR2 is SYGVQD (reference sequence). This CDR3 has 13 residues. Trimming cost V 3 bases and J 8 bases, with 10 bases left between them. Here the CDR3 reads CASSEGGRGELFF. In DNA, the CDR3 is TGCGCCAGCAGTGAAGGGGGTAGGGGGGAGCTGTTTTTT.

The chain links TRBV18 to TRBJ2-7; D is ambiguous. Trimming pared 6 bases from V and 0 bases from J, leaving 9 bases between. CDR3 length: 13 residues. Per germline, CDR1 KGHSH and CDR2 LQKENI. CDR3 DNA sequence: TGTGCCAGCTCCCTTTCTAGCTCCTACGAGCAGTACTTC. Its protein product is CASSLSSSYEQYF.

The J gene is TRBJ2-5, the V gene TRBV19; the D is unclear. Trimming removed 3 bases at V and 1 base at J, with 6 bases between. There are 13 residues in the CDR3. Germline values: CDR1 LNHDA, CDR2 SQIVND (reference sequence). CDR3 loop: CASSMIPQETQYF. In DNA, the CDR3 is TGTGCCAGTAGTATGATACCCCAAGAGACCCAGTACTTC.

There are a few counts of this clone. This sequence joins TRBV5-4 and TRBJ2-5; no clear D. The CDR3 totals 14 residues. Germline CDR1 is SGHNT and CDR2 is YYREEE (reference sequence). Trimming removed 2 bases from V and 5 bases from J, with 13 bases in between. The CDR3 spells CASSFGRAGETQYF. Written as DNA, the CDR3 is TGTGCCAGCAGCTTTGGTAGGGCCGGCGAGACCCAGTACTTC.

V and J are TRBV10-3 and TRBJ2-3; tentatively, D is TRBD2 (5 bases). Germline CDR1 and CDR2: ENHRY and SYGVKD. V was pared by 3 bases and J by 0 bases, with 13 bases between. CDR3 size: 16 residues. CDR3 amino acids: CAISEGRGVSTDTQYF. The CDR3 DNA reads TGTGCCATCAGTGAAGGCCGGGGAGTAAGCACAGATACGCAGTATTTT.

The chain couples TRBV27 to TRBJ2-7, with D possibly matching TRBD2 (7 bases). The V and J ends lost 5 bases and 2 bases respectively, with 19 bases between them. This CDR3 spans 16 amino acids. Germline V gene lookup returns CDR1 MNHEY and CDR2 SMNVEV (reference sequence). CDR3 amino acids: CASSGRAGGGPYEQYF. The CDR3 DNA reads TGTGCCAGCAGTGGTCGGGCGGGCGGGGGCCCCTACGAGCAGTACTTC.

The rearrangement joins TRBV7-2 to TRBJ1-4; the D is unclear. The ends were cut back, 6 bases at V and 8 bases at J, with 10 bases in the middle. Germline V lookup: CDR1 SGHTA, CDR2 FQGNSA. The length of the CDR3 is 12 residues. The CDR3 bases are TGTGCCAGCAGTAGGGTCGGGGAAAAACTGTTTTTT. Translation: CASSRVGEKLFF.

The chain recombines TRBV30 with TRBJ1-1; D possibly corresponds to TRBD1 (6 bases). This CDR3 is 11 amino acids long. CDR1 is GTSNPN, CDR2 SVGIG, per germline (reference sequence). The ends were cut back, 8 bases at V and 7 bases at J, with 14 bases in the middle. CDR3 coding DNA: TGTGCCCAGCGGGGGGCTGGTGAAGCTTTCTTT. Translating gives CAQRGAGEAFF. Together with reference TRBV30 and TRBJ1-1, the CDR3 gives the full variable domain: SQTIHQWPATLVQPVGSPLSLECTVEGTSNPNLYWYRQAAGRGLQLLFYSVGIGQISSEVPQNLSASRPQDRQFILSSKKLLLSDSGFYLCAQRGAGEAFFGQGTRLTVV.

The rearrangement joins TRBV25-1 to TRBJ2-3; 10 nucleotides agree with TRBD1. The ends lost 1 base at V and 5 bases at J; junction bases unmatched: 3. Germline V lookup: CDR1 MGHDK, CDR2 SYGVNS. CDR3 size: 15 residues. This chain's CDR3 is CASSELTGGLDTQYF. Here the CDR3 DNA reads TGTGCCAGCAGTGAATTGACAGGGGGCTTAGATACGCAGTATTTT. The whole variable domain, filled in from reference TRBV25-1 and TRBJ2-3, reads EADIYQTPRYLVIGTGKKITLECSQTMGHDKMYWYQQDPGMELHLIHYSYGVNSTEKGDLSSESTVSRIRTEHFPLTLESARPSHTSQYLCASSELTGGLDTQYFGPGTRLTVL.

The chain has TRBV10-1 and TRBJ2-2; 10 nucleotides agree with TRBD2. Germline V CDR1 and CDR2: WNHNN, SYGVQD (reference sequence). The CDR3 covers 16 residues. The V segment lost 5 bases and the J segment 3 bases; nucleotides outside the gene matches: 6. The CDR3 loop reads CASSYGLAAHTGELFF. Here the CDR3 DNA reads TGCGCCAGCAGTTACGGACTAGCGGCCCACACCGGGGAGCTGTTTTTT.